A single T cell receptor (beta chain) is shown here with its context. The antigen is not known. The CDR3 spans 14 residues. Germline CDR1 is SEHNR and CDR2 is FQNEAQ (reference sequence). The junction had 6 bases not matched to a gene; V was cut back by 3 bases and J by 5 bases. This record comes from a study of coeliac disease. Findings of the study overall: Only 1 of 6 controls, but about 55% of the 18 coeliac samples, showed published gliadin-specific TRB sequences. Intraepithelial and lamina propria fractions were not highly pure, so cross-contamination was possible.

TCRdb's table, derived via immunoSEQ multiplex PCR, lists solely in-frame clones and lacks some. This sample has about 4,900 clones, with roughly 65% found just once. This receptor was taken from a woman between 35 and 50 years old. The chain links TRBV7-9 to TRBJ2-7; 8 nucleotides align to TRBD1. The sample was lymphocytes from the gut lamina propria. The DNA for the CDR3 is TGTGCCAGCAGCTTGACGACAGGGGTCCACGAGCAGTACTTC. Translated, it gives CASSLTTGVHEQYF. Using reference TRBV7-9 and TRBJ2-7 for the parts outside the CDR3, the full variable domain is DTGVSQNPRHKITKRGQNVTFRCDPISEHNRLYWYRQTLGQGPEFLTYFQNEAQLEKSRLLSDRFSAERPKGSFSTLEIQRTEQGDSAMYLCASSLTTGVHEQYFGPGTRLTVT.